These 25 T cell receptor beta chains were sequenced from one sample in a study of blood T cell repertoires in COVID-19. Measured with immunoSEQ multiplex PCR; TCRdb has only the in-frame clones, and not every one. The sample carries some 210,000 clones, 70% to 90% recorded once. Sequencing input: peripheral blood. The receptors were gathered from a woman aged 70-85 years with active or convalescent COVID-19.

This clone appeared a few times. This chain joins TRBV30 and TRBJ2-6; tentatively, D is TRBD2 (5 bases). From germline, CDR1 is GTSNPN and CDR2 SVGIG (reference sequence). This CDR3 spans 15 amino acids. Trimming cost V 0 bases and J 0 bases, with 6 bases left between them. CDR3 in DNA: TGTGCCTGGAGTGTAGGGAGCTCTGGGGCCAACGTCCTGACTTTC. It translates to CAWSVGSSGANVLTF.

This clone was seen a handful of times. V is TRBV13 and J is TRBJ1-6; the match to TRBD1 covers 9 bases. With 5 bases clipped from V and 9 bases from J, the junction kept 11 bases outside the gene matches. CDR1 and CDR2 (germline): PRHDT, FYEKMQ (reference sequence). There are 16 residues in the CDR3. CDR3 bases: TGTGCCAGCAGCCCGGGACAGGGTTTCCCTGGTTCACCCCTCCACTTT. Protein product: CASSPGQGFPGSPLHF.

This chain connects TRBV3-1 (or the pseudogene TRBV3-2) to TRBJ2-5, with a possible D match to TRBD2 (6 bases). The CDR3 has 14 amino acids. The ends were cut back, 1 base at V and 0 bases at J, with 6 bases in the middle. The germline CDR1 and CDR2 sequences are LGHDT and YNNKEL (reference sequence). CDR3 region: CASSQGDYQETQYF. CDR3 sequence (DNA): TGTGCCAGCAGCCAAGGGGACTACCAAGAGACCCAGTACTTC.

The chain has TRBV19 and TRBJ2-5; 7 bases agree with TRBD1. The junction had 4 bases not matched to a gene; V was cut back by 3 bases and J by 0 bases. Germline CDR1 is LNHDA and CDR2 is SQIVND (reference sequence). The CDR3 extends over 15 amino acids. CDR3 sequence (DNA): TGTGCCAGTAGTATCAACAGGGGACACCAAGAGACCCAGTACTTC. It encodes CASSINRGHQETQYF.

Here the CDR3 DNA reads TGTGCCAGCAGCTTGCTAGCGGGAGGCAATGAGCAGTTCTTC. As protein: CASSLLAGGNEQFF. The rearrangement links TRBV5-4 to TRBJ2-1; 11 bases are shared with TRBD2. V lost 1 base and J lost 6; bases outside the gene matches: 0. The CDR3 has 14 residues. CDR1 is SGHNT, CDR2 YYREEE, per germline (reference sequence).

The chain combines TRBV29-1 with TRBJ1-2; maybe TRBD1 (6 bases). This CDR3 spans 15 amino acids. Trimming pared 5 bases from V and 2 bases from J, leaving 18 bases between. Germline V gene sequence: CDR1 SQVTM, CDR2 ANQGSEA. CDR3 in DNA: TGCAGCGTTTATAGTCCGACAGGAGGAAACTATGGCTACACCTTC. The encoded protein is CSVYSPTGGNYGYTF. Looking up the rest from reference TRBV29-1 and TRBJ1-2 gives the full variable domain: SAVISQKPSRDICQRGTSLTIQCQVDSQVTMMFWYRQQPGQSLTLIATANQGSEATYESGFVIDKFPISRPNLTFSTLTVSNMSPEDSSIYLCSVYSPTGGNYGYTFGSGTRLTVV.

The chain employs TRBV6-1 and TRBJ1-6; D is possibly TRBD1 (6 bases). This CDR3 has 13 amino acids. V was clipped by 1 base and J by 10 bases, with 8 bases between them. The germline V gene encodes CDR1 MNHNS and CDR2 SASEGT. CDR3: CASSEVRGSPLHF. The DNA of the CDR3 is TGTGCCAGCAGTGAAGTCAGGGGATCACCCCTCCACTTT.

The rearrangement joins TRBV29-1 to TRBJ2-5; 8 bases line up with TRBD2. Looked up from germline, CDR1 is SQVTM and CDR2 is ANQGSEA. CDR3 size: 15 residues. V was pared by 1 base and J by 1 base, with 5 bases of the junction left unmatched. The CDR3 DNA follows: TGCAGCGTTGAAGGGGTAGCGGGAATCCAAGAGACCCAGTACTTC. Translation: CSVEGVAGIQETQYF.

J is TRBJ2-2 and V is TRBV5-1; 9 bases are a match to TRBD2. Germline V gene lookup returns CDR1 SGHRS and CDR2 YFSETQ. The CDR3 has 17 amino acids. The V and J ends lost 2 bases and 4 bases, in that order; junction bases with no gene match: 9. DNA of the CDR3: TGCGCCAGCAGCTTCTTTTTAGCGGGAGTGGGCACCGGGGAGCTGTTTTTT. This codes for CASSFFLAGVGTGELFF.

V is TRBV5-1 and J is TRBJ2-3; 10 bases fit TRBD1. Germline V lookup: CDR1 SGHRS, CDR2 YFSETQ. Germline trimming cut 3 bases from V and 5 bases from J; bases unmatched to any gene: 9. CDR3 length equals 16 residues. The DNA of the CDR3 is TGCGCCAGCAGCTCTAGACAGGGGGCTAATTTAGATACGCAGTATTTT. This codes for CASSSRQGANLDTQYF.

CDR3 residues: CASSLYQGLEAFF. For the CDR3, the DNA is TGTGCCAGCAGCCTTTATCAGGGCCTTGAAGCTTTCTTT. This sequence joins TRBV3-1 (or the pseudogene TRBV3-2) and TRBJ1-1, with D possibly TRBD1 on 5 matching bases. Germline CDR1 LGHDT, CDR2 YNNKEL (reference sequence). Trimming stripped 4 bases from V and 7 bases from J, with 13 bases between. The CDR3 is made up of 13 amino acids.

V usage is TRBV19 and J usage is TRBJ1-6, with a tentative D call TRBD1 (5 bases). The V end lost 6 bases, the J end lost 8 bases, and 14 bases lay between the germline ends. This CDR3 spans 14 amino acids. Per the germline V gene, CDR1 is LNHDA and CDR2 is SQIVND (reference sequence). This CDR3 is CASSLGGGDSPLHF. The CDR3 DNA reads as TGTGCCAGTAGCCTCGGTGGAGGGGATTCACCCCTCCACTTT.

CDR3 bases: TGTGCCAGCAGCCACGAGGGACTAGCGGGAGCTAGGGGCAATGAGCAGTTCTTC. This sequence encodes CASSHEGLAGARGNEQFF. This chain uses TRBV4-2 with TRBJ2-1; TRBD2 matches 14 bases. CDR3 size: 18 residues. Germline CDR1 and CDR2: LGHNA and YNFKEQ. The trim removed 3 bases at V and 6 bases at J, leaving 10 bases unmatched.

This clone was seen a handful of times. The chain uses TRBV18 and TRBJ1-4; no clear D gene. The ends were cut back, 6 bases at V and 0 bases at J, with 14 bases in the middle. CDR3 length equals 16 residues. Germline V CDR1 and CDR2: KGHSH, LQKENI. The CDR3 region is CASSDRRAATNEKLFF. Here the CDR3 DNA reads TGTGCCAGCTCGGATCGGCGGGCGGCAACTAATGAAAAACTGTTTTTT.

The chain couples TRBV6-5 to TRBJ2-1; 10 bases agree with TRBD2. CDR3 length: 16 residues. Germline lookup yields CDR1 MNHEY and CDR2 SVGAGI. With 0 bases clipped from V and 9 bases from J, the junction kept 8 bases outside the gene matches. CDR3 DNA sequence: TGTGCCAGCAGTTACTCGTGGCCTAGCGGGAGTAGTGAGCAGTTCTTC. Translating it yields CASSYSWPSGSSEQFF.

This clone was found once. The V call is TRBV11-3, the J call TRBJ2-2, with a possible D match to TRBD1 (5 bases). Germline lookup yields CDR1 SGHNT and CDR2 YENEEA. This CDR3 has 16 residues. The V gene lost 3 bases and the J gene lost 0 bases, with 11 bases spanning the gap. CDR3 residues: CASSLERGPNTGELFF. The CDR3 nucleotides read TGTGCCAGCAGCTTGGAAAGGGGCCCGAACACCGGGGAGCTGTTTTTT.

The V call is TRBV7-9, the J call TRBJ1-1, with TRBD1 identical over 8 bases. CDR1 is SEHNR and CDR2 is FQNEAQ in the germline V gene (reference sequence). V was clipped by 2 bases and J by 1 base; unmatched bases: 3. The CDR3 is made up of 15 amino acids. CDR3 in DNA: TGTGCCAGCAGCTTAAAAGGGACAGGGAACACTGAAGCTTTCTTT. Protein sequence: CASSLKGTGNTEAFF.

This chain uses TRBV28 with TRBJ2-2; 7 bases line up with TRBD2. Germline CDR1 reads MDHEN; CDR2 reads SYDVKM. The V gene end was trimmed by 10 bases and the J gene end by 4 bases; junction bases not matched to a gene: 9. The CDR3 length is 14 residues. The CDR3 region has the DNA TGTGCCACAAACCTAGCGGAACTCACCGGGGAGCTGTTTTTT. Translating gives CATNLAELTGELFF.

This clone appeared once. The chain recombines TRBV27 with TRBJ2-5; 8 bases map to TRBD1. This CDR3 has 14 amino acids. CDR1 is MNHEY and CDR2 is SMNVEV in the germline V gene (reference sequence). Germline trimming cut 10 bases from V and 5 bases from J; bases unmatched to any gene: 12. CDR3 nucleotide sequence: TGTGCCACCACTAAGACAGGGGCGGCGGAGACCCAGTACTTC. This gives the protein CATTKTGAAETQYF.

This clone came up once. V is TRBV9 and J is TRBJ2-5; 7 nucleotides match TRBD2. V lost 2 bases to trimming and J lost 5 bases; unmatched junction nucleotides: 21. The CDR3 has 19 residues. Germline assignment: CDR1 SGDLS and CDR2 YYNGEE. CDR3 sequence (DNA): TGTGCCAGCAGCGTGGGGCGGGAGTGGAGTTCGGTATGGAGGGAGACCCAGTACTTC. It encodes CASSVGREWSSVWRETQYF.

The rearrangement joins TRBV5-1 to TRBJ1-5; D is perhaps TRBD1 (6 bases). Between the trimmed V and J ends, which lost 0 bases and 4 bases, there was a span of 14 bases. This CDR3 has 16 residues. The germline gives CDR1 SGHRS, CDR2 YFSETQ. CDR3 nucleotide sequence: TGCGCCAGCAGCTTGGGATCGGGGGGGCCTAATCAGCCCCAGCATTTT. Encoded protein: CASSLGSGGPNQPQHF.

This sequence joins TRBV27 and TRBJ1-6; unclear D gene. The CDR3 covers 13 residues. V gave up 3 bases and J gave up 9 bases, with 9 bases separating them. Looked up from germline, CDR1 is MNHEY and CDR2 is SMNVEV (reference sequence). CDR3: CASSFQEGSPLHF. CDR3 sequence (DNA): TGTGCCAGCAGTTTCCAGGAGGGTTCACCCCTCCACTTT.

The chain combines TRBV29-1 with TRBJ2-1; tentatively, D is TRBD1 (6 bases). Germline assignment: CDR1 SQVTM and CDR2 ANQGSEA. The CDR3 is made up of 14 amino acids. Trimming pared 4 bases from V and 1 base from J, leaving 11 bases between. CDR3 protein: CSVANRASYNEQFF. The DNA for the CDR3 is TGCAGCGTTGCTAACAGGGCTTCCTACAATGAGCAGTTCTTC.

V usage is TRBV6-5 and J usage is TRBJ2-7; D perhaps matches TRBD1 (7 bases). V lost 2 bases, J lost 2 bases, and 16 bases lay in between. Germline V CDR1 and CDR2: MNHEY, SVGAGI. The CDR3 extends over 16 amino acids. CDR3 sequence: CASSYLRGTAPYEQYF. The CDR3 DNA reads TGTGCCAGCAGTTACCTTCGCGGGACAGCACCCTACGAGCAGTACTTC.

J is TRBJ2-2 and V is TRBV18; D might be TRBD1 (8 bases). CDR1 is KGHSH, CDR2 LQKENI, per germline. The CDR3 has 17 amino acids. V lost 3 bases and J 5 bases, leaving 19 bases between the germline ends. The CDR3 bases are TGTGCCAGCTCACCGTACGTCGGACAGGGACTAACCGGGGAGCTGTTTTTT. Translating it yields CASSPYVGQGLTGELFF.